The next 24 T cell receptor beta chains were all read from a single sample in a study of blood T cell repertoires in COVID-19. Clones were sequenced by immunoSEQ multiplex PCR, and TCRdb holds only the in-frame ones, with some missing. The sample yields more than 80,000 clones, about 90% seen once. The source material was peripheral blood. These receptors all stem from an elderly man with acute or convalescent COVID-19.

This rearrangement joins TRBV7-9 to TRBJ1-1, with 7 bases matching TRBD1. V gave up 1 base and J gave up 0 bases; unmatched junction bases: 8. The CDR3 is made up of 17 amino acids. Germline-derived CDR1 and CDR2 are SEHNR and FQNEAQ (reference sequence). The CDR3 bases are TGTGCCAGCAGCTTAGACAGGGGCAACAGAATGAACACTGAAGCTTTCTTT. Protein product: CASSLDRGNRMNTEAFF.

V usage is TRBV29-1 and J usage is TRBJ1-1; D ambiguous. This CDR3 has 13 amino acids. Germline V gene data show CDR1 as SQVTM and CDR2 as ANQGSEA. V lost 2 bases, J lost 0 bases, and 7 bases lay in between. The DNA of the CDR3 is TGCAGCGTTGAAACAGCCATGAACACTGAAGCTTTCTTT. Translation: CSVETAMNTEAFF.

In its sample, this clone was seen once. One end of the junction varies from germline; a read error may be responsible. The chain couples TRBV7-7 to TRBJ2-3; the D gene is possibly TRBD1 (5 bases). CDR3 size: 15 residues. Per germline, CDR1 SSHAT and CDR2 FNYEAQ (reference sequence). The CDR3 protein is CASSLFAGSTDTQYF. In nucleotides, the CDR3 is TGTGCTAGCAGCTTATTCGCAGGGAGCACAGATACGCAGTATTTT.

The rearrangement links TRBV5-5 to TRBJ1-2, with D perhaps matching TRBD1 (5 bases). From germline, CDR1 is SGHKS and CDR2 YYEKEE (reference sequence). Trimming took 5 bases from V and 2 from J, leaving 10 bases between them. CDR3 size: 13 residues. CDR3 sequence (DNA): TGTGCCAGCAGTGCCGGGGGGAACTATGGCTACACCTTC. This codes for CASSAGGNYGYTF.

The chain has TRBV11-1 and TRBJ2-2, with 8 bases aligning to TRBD1. This CDR3 contains 15 residues. Per germline, CDR1 SGHAT and CDR2 FQDESV (reference sequence). V gave up 2 bases and J gave up 4 bases; unmatched junction bases: 3. The chain's CDR3 is CASSLTGGSTGELFF. The CDR3, as DNA: TGTGCCAGCAGCTTAACAGGGGGGTCCACCGGGGAGCTGTTTTTT.

For the CDR3, the DNA is TGTGCCAGCAGTGAGGACAGGGGGTGGCAAGAGACCCAGTACTTC. The encoded protein is CASSEDRGWQETQYF. The chain combines TRBV6-1 with TRBJ2-5; 10 bases are a match to TRBD1. CDR3 length equals 15 residues. Unmatched junction bases numbered 3, after V lost 3 bases and J lost 2 bases. Germline CDR1 and CDR2: MNHNS and SASEGT.

This clone showed up just once. The chain recombines TRBV19 with TRBJ1-1; 11 bases line up with TRBD1. The trim removed 7 bases at V and 1 base at J, leaving 5 bases unmatched. The germline V gene encodes CDR1 LNHDA and CDR2 SQIVND (reference sequence). This CDR3 contains 15 residues. The CDR3 is CASTGQGARNTEAFF. CDR3 bases: TGTGCCAGTACAGGACAGGGGGCAAGGAACACTGAAGCTTTCTTT.

The J gene is TRBJ1-6, the V gene TRBV27; a weak D match, TRBD1 (5 bases). Germline CDR1 is MNHEY and CDR2 is SMNVEV (reference sequence). The ends were cut back, 4 bases at V and 5 bases at J, with 15 bases in the middle. The CDR3 runs to 16 residues. The CDR3 loop is CASSYRGGGDNSPLHF. The DNA of the CDR3 is TGTGCCAGCAGTTATAGGGGTGGCGGCGATAATTCACCCCTCCACTTT.

This chain links TRBV7-9 with TRBJ1-2; D ambiguous. Trimming took off 2 bases at V and 3 bases at J, with 7 bases between the two ends. The CDR3 covers 13 residues. Germline CDR1 reads SEHNR; CDR2 reads FQNEAQ (reference sequence). The CDR3 spells CASSLNSDYGYTF. The CDR3 DNA reads TGTGCCAGCAGCTTAAACTCCGACTATGGCTACACCTTC.

CDR3 sequence reads: CASSQGRGTGNEQFF. CDR3 nucleotide sequence: TGTGCCAGCAGCCAAGGACGGGGGACCGGCAATGAGCAGTTCTTC. The chain carries TRBV3-1 (or the pseudogene TRBV3-2) and TRBJ2-1, with a tentative D call TRBD2 (6 bases). V was trimmed by 1 base and J by 6 bases, leaving 13 bases between them. Germline CDR1 is LGHDT and CDR2 is YNNKEL (reference sequence). The CDR3 loop spans 15 amino acids.

The V call is TRBV5-1, the J call TRBJ2-2, with 7 bases fitting TRBD1. The CDR3 loop spans 14 amino acids. CDR1 is SGHRS, CDR2 YFSETQ, per germline. Trimming cost V 3 bases and J 5 bases; bases outside gene matches: 4. CDR3 coding DNA: TGCGCCAGCAGCTACCGGGACAGTACCGGGGAGCTGTTTTTT. This translates into CASSYRDSTGELFF.

The rearrangement joins TRBV6-2 or TRBV6-3 to TRBJ2-7, with a possible D match to TRBD1 (6 bases). This CDR3 region has 13 residues. V shed 4 bases and J shed 3 bases, with 10 bases lying between them. Germline V gene data show CDR1 as MNHEY and CDR2 as SVGEGT. DNA of the CDR3: TGTGCCAGCAGTTCGACAGGACTCTACGAGCAGTACTTC. Amino acid sequence: CASSSTGLYEQYF.

The V and J genes are TRBV6-1 and TRBJ1-2; weak D call: TRBD1 (6 bases). The CDR3 totals 13 residues. Germline V lookup: CDR1 MNHNS, CDR2 SASEGT. Trimming stripped 7 bases from V and 3 bases from J, with 12 bases between. The CDR3 region has the DNA TGTGCCAGCAACAGGGTTCAGGACTATGGCTACACCTTC. Encoded protein: CASNRVQDYGYTF.

This clone was seen just once. The chain joins TRBV5-1 to TRBJ2-1; TRBD1 aligns across 7 bases. Germline CDR1 and CDR2: SGHRS and YFSETQ. V dropped 7 bases and J dropped 0; count of bases not matched to a gene: 7. The CDR3 consists of 15 residues. For the CDR3, the DNA is TGCGCCAGCGATCGTACAGGGGACTCCTACAATGAGCAGTTCTTC. Amino acids: CASDRTGDSYNEQFF. The whole variable domain, remainder taken from reference TRBV5-1 and TRBJ2-1, is KAGVTQTPRYLIKTRGQQVTLSCSPISGHRSVSWYQQTPGQGLQFLFEYFSETQRNKGNFPGRFSGRQFSNSRSEMNVSTLELGDSALYLCASDRTGDSYNEQFFGPGTRLTVL.

The chain employs TRBV7-2 and TRBJ2-7; D might be TRBD2 (5 bases). The CDR3 consists of 15 residues. Germline CDR1 and CDR2: SGHTA and FQGNSA. V lost 5 bases to trimming and J lost 5 bases, with 19 bases between them. CDR3 region: CASSPQTGIPHEQYF. For the CDR3, the DNA is TGTGCCAGCAGCCCACAAACGGGGATTCCCCACGAGCAGTACTTC.

To note about this clone: The germline gene is not matched at one end of the junction; a read error may be the cause. The V gene is TRBV6-5, the J gene TRBJ1-4, with 7 bases lining up with TRBD1. In germline, CDR1 is MNHEY, CDR2 SVGAGI. This CDR3 has 14 residues. The CDR3 spells CASSQTGSKEKLFF. As DNA, the CDR3 is TGTGCCAGCAGCCAGACAGGGTCTAAGGAAAAACTGTTTTTT.

CDR3 amino acids: CASSSTGQGAKLAKNIQYF. The CDR3 DNA sequence: TGTGCCAGCAGTTCCACCGGACAGGGGGCGAAGTTAGCCAAAAACATTCAGTACTTC. The V gene is TRBV27, the J gene TRBJ2-4; TRBD1 matches 11 bases. Looked up from germline, CDR1 is MNHEY and CDR2 is SMNVEV (reference sequence). The CDR3 spans 19 residues. The junction had 11 bases not matched to a gene; V was cut back by 4 bases and J by 0 bases.

The gene calls are TRBV20-1 and TRBJ2-3, with D uncertain. Trimming took 5 bases from V and 11 from J, leaving 14 bases between them. CDR1 is DFQATT and CDR2 is SNEGSKA in the germline V gene (reference sequence). The length of the CDR3 is 11 residues. The CDR3 DNA sequence: TGCAGTGCTCTCAGTGGCAATGAGCAGTATTTT. It codes for CSALSGNEQYF.

V gene TRBV9 combines with J gene TRBJ1-3; maybe TRBD1 (5 bases). The CDR3 contains 16 residues. V dropped 4 bases and J dropped 3 bases, with 17 bases sitting between them. Germline V lookup: CDR1 SGDLS, CDR2 YYNGEE. The CDR3 is CASSISGGIGGNTIYF. The CDR3 nucleotides are TGTGCCAGCAGCATTAGCGGGGGGATCGGTGGAAACACCATATATTTT.

J is TRBJ2-7 and V is TRBV14, with D perhaps TRBD2 (7 bases). The V gene lost 4 bases and the J gene lost 0 bases, with 10 bases spanning the gap. This CDR3 comprises 14 residues. Germline V lookup: CDR1 SGHDN, CDR2 FVKESK. The CDR3 sequence: CASSPAGASYEQYF. CDR3 DNA: TGTGCCAGCAGCCCCGCGGGGGCCTCCTACGAGCAGTACTTC.

The CDR3 sequence is CASSVSGTQETQYF. CDR3 nucleotides: TGTGCCAGCAGCGTATCCGGGACTCAAGAGACCCAGTACTTC. The chain is built from TRBV9 and TRBJ2-5; tentatively, D is TRBD2 (6 bases). V was clipped by 1 base and J by 2 bases, with 9 bases between them. This CDR3 is 14 amino acids long. Germline CDR1 and CDR2: SGDLS and YYNGEE. Together with reference TRBV9 and TRBJ2-5, the CDR3 gives the full variable domain: DSGVTQTPKHLITATGQRVTLRCSPRSGDLSVYWYQQSLDQGLQFLIQYYNGEERAKGNILERFSAQQFPDLHSELNLSSLELGDSALYFCASSVSGTQETQYFGPGTRLLVL.

V is TRBV4-2 and J is TRBJ2-3, with 7 nucleotides matching TRBD2. Losses at the gene ends were 0 bases for V and 6 bases for J; bases not matched to a gene: 9. From germline, CDR1 is LGHNA and CDR2 YNFKEQ. The CDR3 contains 16 residues. CDR3 nucleotides: TGTGCCAGCAGCCAAGAAAGGCGTCCGGGAGGTGATACGCAGTATTTT. This codes for CASSQERRPGGDTQYF.

Of note for this clone: The junction departs from germline at one end; a sequencing error may be responsible. V and J are TRBV7-7 and TRBJ2-2; D may be TRBD1 (6 bases). The CDR3 runs to 15 residues. The V gene's germline CDR1 is SSHAT and CDR2 FNYEAQ (reference sequence). The CDR3 nucleotides read TGTGCTAGCAGCCCCGGGACAAAGAACACCGGGGAGCTGTTTTTT. Protein product: CASSPGTKNTGELFF.

The chain combines TRBV5-5 with TRBJ2-1, with 12 bases matching TRBD2. Germline CDR1 is SGHKS and CDR2 is YYEKEE (reference sequence). This CDR3 spans 17 amino acids. With V trimmed by 4 bases and J by 0 bases, 5 bases remained unmatched. The CDR3 is CASSQTSGSVSYNEQFF. The CDR3 DNA reads as TGTGCCAGCAGCCAGACTAGCGGGAGTGTCTCCTACAATGAGCAGTTCTTC.